This T cell receptor (beta chain) was captured in a study of blood T cells in healthy people across ages (dated by TCRdb to between 2014 and 2017). For context, the study as a whole: In model experiments, template switching captured roughly one uniquely barcoded TCR beta cDNA molecule for every two T cells. The study measured age-related changes in TCR beta repertoire diversity using deep sequencing normalized with unique cDNA molecular identifiers. Donors were grouped into four age groups: young (average roughly 17 years), middle-aged (around 39), aged (approximately 67) and long-lived (roughly 80). To avoid experimental bias, donors of different ages were distributed randomly across sequencing lanes. Two additional independent replicas of 1 million unique cDNA reads from the same blood draw were analyzed for two donors (one aged 18 to 29 and one aged 80 or older). On the study overall, not on this receptor specifically: Estimates of total diversity based on one million sequenced T cells were regarded as lower bounds and as underestimates. Since profiling was done on bulk unsorted PBMCs, naive and antigen-experienced compartments could not be conclusively compared. Because the CMV infection status of the donors was unknown, age-related changes in expanded clonotypes may potentially have been confounded. Compared with the aged group, the long-lived group had more naive CD4+ T cells, fewer expanded clones and increased TCR diversity, suggesting age selection. Observed TCR beta diversity per million T cells fell roughly linearly with age, and a significant reduction was already apparent by age roughly 41. The percentage of naive T cells measured by flow cytometry correlated strongly with observed TCR beta diversity.

The method behind the library was 5' RACE. Sequenced on an Illumina HiSeq 2500. A second PCR of roughly 6 to 11 cycles was run with a J-beta primer mix and a sample-barcoded 5' primer. Each TCR beta cDNA molecule received a unique molecular identifier from a template-switch 5' adaptor carrying 12 random nucleotides. Each sample yielded at least 2.5 million CDR3-containing paired-end reads. The Mint cDNA synthesis kit, primed by a TRBC-specific oligonucleotide, was used to synthesize first-strand cDNA from all RNA. Following uracil-DNA glycosylase treatment, a first 18-cycle PCR with universal primers M1SS and BC2_uni_R was performed on all cDNA. The authors' analysis ran thus. Each sample was normalized by randomly selecting 1 million high-quality reads, each carrying a distinct molecular identifier. Reads with shared molecular identifiers were discarded instead of being binned into consensus sequences. MiTCR, set to a Q25 quality threshold and the strictest error-elimination algorithm, was used for CDR3 identification, clonotype clustering and error correction. A nonparametric unseen species model using Euler transformation provided a lower-bound estimate of total TCR beta diversity. TCRdb took the public reads, trimmed them with fastp at Q25, ran MiXCR for clone calling and kept in-frame beta chains. Every distinct CDR3 protein forms one entry, paired with its most common genes and DNA. The V and J calls follow TCRdb's processing rather than the paper's. Within this sample are 600,000 or so distinct CDR3 sequences, with about 28% of them counted one time only. The top ten constitute roughly 14% of the sample.

This clonotype occurred a few times. No antigen is known for it. No clone much larger than this one lies a single base away; base qualities are absent. The approximately 39 donors, aged about 6 to 95 years, were systemically healthy Caucasian individuals from Russia. Each donor gave 8 to 10 milliliters of peripheral blood, drawn into EDTA-treated Vacutainer tubes. Ficoll-Paque density-gradient centrifugation was used to isolate PBMCs, with at least 7 million per sample. Total RNA, at least 5.5 micrograms per sample, was extracted from PBMCs with Trizol reagent. For every donor, flow cytometry on a PBMC aliquot measured the percentage of naive CD45RAhigh/CD27high T cells. Reading from cysteine to phenylalanine, the CDR3 counts 13 amino acids. Only the CDR3 DNA is retained, 39 bases long and in frame from the first base. The germline V gene gives CDR1 as SGHRS and CDR2 as YFSETQ. Deletion took 4 bases off V and 6 bases off J, with a span of 13 bases between the germline ends.

The sequenced sample was blood. The origin of this receptor is an elderly woman in good health. The sequence joins TRBV5-1 to TRBJ1-2; no D gene can be assigned with confidence. The CDR3 has the sequence CASSPGYIDGYTF. The nucleotide sequence is TGCGCCAGCAGCCCGGGGTACATTGATGGCTACACCTTC.